The source of this TCR beta chain is a study of blood T cells in healthy people across ages. Study results and limitations: Donor CMV infection status was unknown, possibly confounding age-related changes in expanded clonotypes.

Sample-barcoded 5' priming and a J-beta primer mix drove a second PCR of 7 to 11 cycles. In TCRdb, the 5' RACE reads were re-called with MiXCR into one record per CDR3 protein. The data contain about 2 million distinct CDR3 sequences, about 49% of them singletons. CDR3 length equals 13 residues. V was clipped by 4 bases and J by 6 bases; unmatched bases: 3. Germline V CDR1 and CDR2: SGHRS, YFSETQ. Notes on this clonotype: Its antigen is not identified.

This receptor was obtained from a middle-aged woman in good health. The sequenced sample consisted of blood. This chain links TRBV5-1 with TRBJ1-4; 7 bases line up with TRBD1. The CDR3, as DNA: TGCGCCAGCAGCACAGGGGCGGATGAAAAACTGTTTTTT. It yields the protein CASSTGADEKLFF.